Listed below are T cell receptor beta chains from one sample, sequenced in a study of cytotoxic CD8 clonotypes in ibrutinib-treated CLL. Sequenced by immunoSEQ multiplex PCR; TCRdb stores in-frame clones only, minus some. The sample contains about 39,000 clones, around 63% of which appear only once. Sequenced here: PBMCs, sampled at disease progression, from a patient treated with ibrutinib. These receptor sequences come from a human donor with chronic lymphocytic leukemia. Both conserved end residues are part of each CDR3.

v_gene	j_gene	CDR3aa
TRBV7-6	TRBJ2-1	CASSLAGRELSEQFF
TRBV4-3	TRBJ2-7	CASSQDGGDEQYF
TRBV11-3	TRBJ2-1	CASSLGTYNEQFF
TRBV19	TRBJ1-4	CASSNTENEKLFF
TRBV5-1	TRBJ2-7	CASSPLAVSSYEQYF
TRBV6-1	TRBJ2-7	CASNGGALLYEQYF
TRBV19	TRBJ2-2	CASSKRTLNTGELFF
TRBV6-6	TRBJ1-2	CASSIGQLSRYTF
TRBV7-9	TRBJ2-7	CASSFNPTASEQYF
TRBV5-4	TRBJ2-7	CASSFQNSYEQYF
TRBV11-2	TRBJ2-1	CASSPGTIVVEQFF
TRBV7-9	TRBJ1-1	CASSFLPDSNTEAFF
TRBV7-9	TRBJ2-7	CASSLDVLPYEQYF
TRBV11-2	TRBJ2-3	CASSSVTSGPDTQYF
TRBV7-9	TRBJ1-3	CASSRTPASGNTIYF
TRBV5-1	TRBJ2-2	CASSKGLTGELFF
TRBV9	TRBJ2-7	CASSVEKGAGFYEQYF
TRBV19	TRBJ1-1	CASSLRTGVINTEAFF
TRBV28	TRBJ2-3	CASSLAGVAIKTQYF
TRBV7-9	TRBJ1-3	CASSLAGSSGNTIYF
TRBV7-9	TRBJ2-3	CASSPWTGGITDTQYF
TRBV19	TRBJ2-1	CASGISGRLDYEQFF
TRBV6-6	TRBJ1-5	CASNNQPQHF
TRBV4-3	TRBJ2-7	CASSLQPTGGHEQYF
TRBV11-2	TRBJ2-7	CASSLDRSGSGEQYF
TRBV19	TRBJ2-1	CASSGQGGHNEQFF
TRBV11-3	TRBJ2-1	CASSPMTPPHNEQFF
TRBV4-2	TRBJ2-7	CASSQDQGGSSYEQYF
TRBV4-1	TRBJ2-5	CASSPGQGFGETQYF
TRBV11-3	TRBJ2-7	CASKLETVSYEQYF
TRBV5-4	TRBJ2-2	CASSLVAGGKVAGELFF
TRBV7-6	TRBJ2-1	CASSLGGGTPEQFF
TRBV7-2	TRBJ1-5	CASSPQADSNQPQHF
TRBV4-1	TRBJ1-5	CASSQVDRGNQPQHF
TRBV4-3	TRBJ2-7	CASSQDFGLAGVSSYEQYF
TRBV7-9	TRBJ2-7	CASSPDRGEQYF
TRBV27	TRBJ1-5	CASSWGRGRGSNQPQHF
TRBV11-3	TRBJ1-1	CASSFYTNTEAFF
TRBV13	TRBJ2-1	CASSIRNNEQFF
TRBV9	TRBJ1-1	CASSVEGLTEAFF
TRBV7-2	TRBJ2-3	CASSLAVRDRGSDTQYF
TRBV5-6	TRBJ1-6	CASSYPTRGPLHF
TRBV7-8	TRBJ1-3	CASTLSGNTIYF
TRBV5-1	TRBJ2-1	CASSLALAGGGEQFF
TRBV13	TRBJ2-3	CASSPGGRGGTDTQYF
TRBV6-5	TRBJ2-1	CASGFTRDFDNEQFF
TRBV19	TRBJ1-2	CASSIDRNGGYTF
TRBV28	TRBJ1-3	CASSFGAERGNTIYF
TRBV6-5	TRBJ1-1	CASSYSVLNTEAFF
TRBV19	TRBJ1-2	CASSLDSVSTGYTF
TRBV27	TRBJ2-5	CASSPRQGTQETQYF
TRBV11-3	TRBJ2-3	CASSFTSADTQYF
TRBV29-1	TRBJ2-3	CSVRTDTQYF
TRBV7-9	TRBJ2-7	CASSSRGSVEQYF